This is a list of T cell receptor beta chains from one sample in a study of blood T cell repertoires in COVID-19. Here immunoSEQ multiplex PCR was the method, and the copy in TCRdb shows in-frame clones only, minus some. The sample has under 70,000 clones, about 90% seen once; the top ten hold under 7.5%. Sequenced: peripheral blood. These receptors were obtained from a woman in her fifties or sixties with active or convalescent COVID-19. The CDR3 runs from the conserved cysteine through the conserved F or W. A D gene is named only where the DNA matches it firmly. Rows may omit the clone size; those that give it use once, few, many or a size class.

NA	TRBV28	NA	TRBJ2-2	TGTGCCAGCAGTTTTGGGCAGCTGACCGGGGAGCTGTTTTTT	CASSFGQLTGELFF
NA	TRBV9	NA	TRBJ2-3	TGTGCCAGCAGCGTAGGAGTGACTAGAGACGGCACAGATACGCAGTATTTT	CASSVGVTRDGTDTQYF
NA	TRBV29-1	NA	TRBJ2-5	TGCAGCGTTGCACAGGGTGTGAGGGAGACCCAGTACTTC	CSVAQGVRETQYF
NA	TRBV30	NA	TRBJ1-2	TGTGCCTGGAAAACGGGGGGCCGGGGCTACACCTTC	CAWKTGGRGYTF
NA	TRBV6-1	NA	TRBJ1-2	TGTGCCAGCAGTGAAACCAGAAACTATGGCTACACCTTC	CASSETRNYGYTF
NA	TRBV3-1/TRBV3-2	NA	TRBJ2-7	TGTGCCAGCAGCCAAGCGATATACAGTTCCCCGTCCTACGAGCAGTACTTC	CASSQAIYSSPSYEQYF
NA	TRBV28	TRBD1	TRBJ1-5	TGTGCCAGCATTGTAGGGGGCAATGAAATCAATCAGCCCCAGCATTTT	CASIVGGNEINQPQHF
NA	TRBV6-2/TRBV6-3	NA	TRBJ1-1	TGTGCCAGCAGTTATGCGGGATGGGCAGATCGGGCTTTCTTT	CASSYAGWADRAFF
NA	TRBV28	TRBD1	TRBJ1-2	TGTGCCAGCGATACTACAGGGGTGGGTGGCTACACCTTC	CASDTTGVGGYTF
NA	TRBV4-3	NA	TRBJ1-6	TGCGCCAGCAGCCAAGACCCCCCGGATTCACCCCTCCACTTT	CASSQDPPDSPLHF
NA	TRBV28	TRBD1	TRBJ2-1	TGTGCCAGCAGGGGACAGGGTCACTACAATGAGCAGTTCTTC	CASRGQGHYNEQFF
NA	TRBV18	TRBD1	TRBJ2-7	TGTGCCAGCTCACCGGCCGGGACAGGGGACGAGCAGTACTTC	CASSPAGTGDEQYF
NA	TRBV5-1	NA	TRBJ2-7	TGCGCCAGCAGCTTAGCCCACGAGCAGTACTTC	CASSLAHEQYF
NA	TRBV5-1	TRBD2	TRBJ2-3	TGCGCCACCTCAATAGGGAGGGCAGATACGCAGTATTTT	CATSIGRADTQYF
once	TRBV12-3/TRBV12-4	NA	TRBJ1-3	TGTGCCAGCACAACAGGGTCTGGAAACACCATATATTTT	CASTTGSGNTIYF
NA	TRBV5-1	NA	TRBJ2-1	TGCGCCAGCAGCTTGCAGGGGTGGTCCTACAATGAGCAGTTCTTC	CASSLQGWSYNEQFF
NA	TRBV24-1	TRBD1	TRBJ2-7	TGTGCCACCAGTCAGGGACAGGGGGTCGACTACGAGCAGTACTTC	CATSQGQGVDYEQYF
NA	TRBV2	NA	TRBJ2-5	TGTGCCAGCAGTAGGGGGACGGAGACCCAGTACTTC	CASSRGTETQYF
NA	TRBV28	TRBD2	TRBJ2-2	TGTGCCAGCAGTTTTCTAGCGGAGGCGAACACCGGGGAGCTGTTTTTT	CASSFLAEANTGELFF
NA	TRBV28	NA	TRBJ1-2	TGTGCCAGCAGTTCCCCGTCACAGGTATGGGTTGGCTACACCTTC	CASSSPSQVWVGYTF
NA	TRBV18	TRBD1	TRBJ1-3	TGTGCCAGCTCACCAAACAGGGGGCTCGGAAACACCATATATTTT	CASSPNRGLGNTIYF
NA	TRBV28	TRBD1	TRBJ1-5	TGTGCCAGCAGCAGCACCGGGACAGGTAAACAGCCCCAGCATTTT	CASSSTGTGKQPQHF